This T cell receptor beta chain was identified in a study of T cell changes during pregnancy in multiple sclerosis (dated by TCRdb to between 2017 and 2020). As for the study more broadly: Changes in the T cell repertoire over the course of pregnancy were examined in this study in women with multiple sclerosis.

This clone appeared a single time. Its antigen remains undetermined. Per-base qualities were not stored, and no clone one base away is much larger. The CDR3 spans 13 residues, from the cysteine through the phenylalanine. The entry retains the CDR3 DNA only, 39 bases that are in frame from base 1. CDR1 and CDR2, looked up from the germline V gene, are SGHTS and YDEGEE. A distance of 11 bases separates the germline ends of V and J, which lose 2 bases and 5 bases respectively. Libraries were prepared through the immunoSEQ multiplex PCR assay. TCRdb retrieved this table from immuneACCESS and kept in-frame rearrangements only. Not all clones are present; in checked studies, unresolved V genes account for under half, and no reason is known for the remainder. Recorded for this sample are 20,000 to 25,000 clones; about 90% of them occurred a single time. The ten largest clones capture approximately 5% of the sample.

In this chain, TRBV5-8 is recombined with TRBJ2-7, with the D gene call left open. The TCR was taken from a female donor in good health, enrolled as a control in a pregnancy study. Sequencing used CD8+ T cells from peripheral blood mononuclear cells, obtained in the second trimester of pregnancy. The DNA is TGTGCCAGCAGCTTACTTCCACCGGACGAGCAGTACTTC. It translates to CASSLLPPDEQYF.